These 4 T cell receptor beta chains were sequenced from one sample in a study of T cell repertoires in cytomegalovirus infection. One entry per CDR3 protein results from TCRdb running MiXCR on the reads. The top ten hold roughly a fifth of the sample, which has 250,000 to 300,000 distinct CDR3 sequences, roughly a fifth seen once. What these receptors recognize is not known. Material: cultured PBMCs, obtained from culture after CMV antigen stimulation. These receptor sequences come from a human donor in good health (CMV status not recorded). Some clones in this sample may be carry-over from other donors' samples.

This clonotype appeared many times. This chain joins TRBV7-2 and TRBJ1-4; D uncertain. Germline V CDR1 and CDR2: SGHTA, FQGNSA. The CDR3 spans 14 residues. Between the trimmed V and J ends, which lost 1 base and 6 bases, there was a span of 9 bases. DNA for the CDR3: TGTGCCAGCAGCTTAGTTGTCGTGGATGAAAAACTGTTTTTT. Protein: CASSLVVVDEKLFF.

The chain is built from TRBV12-3 or TRBV12-4 and TRBJ2-5, with D perhaps TRBD1 (8 bases). With 6 bases removed from V and 5 bases from J, the gap between germline ends came to 19 bases. The CDR3 loop spans 15 amino acids. CDR3 bases: TGTGCCAGCAGCCATCGGACAGGGAGGGGGGAGACCCAGTACTTC. Translated, it gives CASSHRTGRGETQYF.

This clonotype was seen repeatedly, ten times or more. This chain links TRBV7-2 with TRBJ1-2; 7 nucleotides match TRBD1. V lost 3 bases to trimming and J lost 2 bases; unmatched junction nucleotides: 3. Germline V gene sequence: CDR1 SGHTA, CDR2 FQGNSA. The CDR3 has 14 amino acids. CDR3 sequence: CASSFLQGNYGYTF. The CDR3, as DNA: TGTGCCAGCAGCTTCCTACAGGGGAACTATGGCTACACCTTC.

The table lists this clonotype with a few counts. The chain employs TRBV2 and TRBJ1-2; TRBD1 matches 11 bases. This CDR3 is built from 15 residues. Germline trimming cut 7 bases from V and 7 bases from J; bases unmatched to any gene: 11. CDR1 is SNHLY and CDR2 is FYNNEI in the germline V gene. For the CDR3, the DNA is TGTGCCAGCACTGGACAGGGGGCGGACGTCGGTGGCTACACCTTC. Translating it yields CASTGQGADVGGYTF.